The 21 T cell receptor beta chains below were found in one sample sequenced in a study of blood T cells in healthy people across ages. With a J-beta primer mix and a sample-barcoded 5' primer, a second PCR ran 7 to 11 cycles. In TCRdb, the 5' RACE reads were re-called with MiXCR into one record per CDR3 protein. This sample has about 1.8 million distinct CDR3 sequences; about 50% occur once, and the top ten carry approximately 2.1%. Sequences were obtained from blood. These receptors all stem from a woman in her forties in good health.

This sequence joins TRBV7-2 and TRBJ2-3; D remains unclear. Trimming cost V 4 bases and J 1 base, with 15 bases left between them. The CDR3 spans 16 residues. Germline-derived CDR1 and CDR2 are SGHTA and FQGNSA. CDR3 DNA sequence: TGTGCCAGCAGCTATGTCCCAGACCTGGGCACAGATACGCAGTATTTT. Its protein is CASSYVPDLGTDTQYF.

The rearrangement links TRBV6-6 to TRBJ1-2, with 10 bases that match TRBD1. The V and J ends lost 6 bases and 3 bases, in that order; junction bases with no gene match: 7. CDR1 and CDR2 from the germline V gene are MNHNY and SVGAGI (reference sequence). The CDR3 has 15 amino acids. This chain's CDR3 is CASRTLGQGYYGYTF. As DNA, the CDR3 is TGTGCCAGCAGGACTCTGGGACAGGGGTACTATGGCTACACCTTC.

In its sample, this clonotype was seen once. J is TRBJ1-4 and V is TRBV4-1; D is unclear. Germline V gives CDR1 MGHRA, CDR2 YSYEKL. Trimming shortened V by 1 base and J by 7 bases, and 7 bases separated the two germline ends. CDR3 length: 13 residues. The CDR3 nucleotides read TGCGCCAGCAGCCAAGTTCTCCTTGAAAAACTGTTTTTT. This encodes CASSQVLLEKLFF.

Turning to this clonotype: With a much larger clone just one base away, this may be a read error. The chain links TRBV29-1 to TRBJ2-5; tentatively, D is TRBD1 or TRBD2 (5 bases each). Germline lookup yields CDR1 SQVTM and CDR2 ANQGSEA. The CDR3 consists of 14 residues. CDR3 in DNA: TGCGGCGTCCTGGGAAGGGACCGGGAAGAGACCCAGTACTTC. This sequence encodes CGVLGRDREETQYF.

The chain uses TRBV10-3 and TRBJ2-5; no definite D call. Trimming shortened V by 10 bases and J by 1 base, and 10 bases separated the two germline ends. The length of the CDR3 is 12 residues. Germline V gene data show CDR1 as ENHRY and CDR2 as SYGVKD. The chain's CDR3 is CATGRSQETQYF. The CDR3 DNA follows: TGTGCCACAGGACGTTCCCAAGAGACCCAGTACTTC.

The CDR3 DNA follows: TGTGCCAGCAGCGTAGGGGACCTTTCCGGAGAGCAGTTCTTC. This sequence encodes CASSVGDLSGEQFF. The V and J genes are TRBV9 and TRBJ2-1, with D possibly called TRBD1 or TRBD2 (5 bases each). The ends were cut back, 0 bases at V and 10 bases at J, with 14 bases in the middle. This CDR3 has 14 residues. Germline lookup yields CDR1 SGDLS and CDR2 YYNGEE.

The chain has TRBV9 and TRBJ2-7, with D possibly being TRBD1 or TRBD2 (5 bases each). The CDR3 has 15 residues. Germline assignment: CDR1 SGDLS and CDR2 YYNGEE. V was clipped by 4 bases and J by 0 bases, with 14 bases between them. CDR3 nucleotide sequence: TGTGCCAGCAGCTTCGGGGCCGCCGGCTCCTACGAGCAGTACTTC. Encoded protein: CASSFGAAGSYEQYF. Full variable domain (rest looked up from reference TRBV9 and TRBJ2-7): DSGVTQTPKHLITATGQRVTLRCSPRSGDLSVYWYQQSLDQGLQFLIQYYNGEERAKGNILERFSAQQFPDLHSELNLSSLELGDSALYFCASSFGAAGSYEQYFGPGTRLTVT.

This clonotype was counted many times. This rearrangement joins TRBV7-2 to TRBJ2-2; D may be TRBD2 (5 bases). V shed 3 bases and J shed 6 bases, with 17 bases lying between them. Germline values: CDR1 SGHTA, CDR2 FQGNSA. CDR3 length: 16 amino acids. The chain's CDR3 is CASSFYVEGRAGELFF. The DNA for the CDR3 is TGTGCCAGCAGCTTCTACGTGGAAGGGCGGGCCGGGGAGCTGTTTTTT.

J is TRBJ2-1 and V is TRBV29-1; 7 bases match TRBD2. The CDR3 length is 13 residues. From germline, CDR1 is SQVTM and CDR2 ANQGSEA. Trimming took 6 bases from V and 3 from J; bases not matched to a gene: 5. The CDR3 reads CSVKTGGYNEQFF. For the CDR3, the DNA is TGCAGCGTCAAGACGGGGGGCTACAATGAGCAGTTCTTC.

This chain uses TRBV21-1 with TRBJ2-5; TRBD2, the table's D call, was not compared with the DNA. TRBV21-1 is assigned pseudogene status. This CDR3 region has 20 residues. CDR3 DNA: TGTGCCAGCAGCAAAGTAGACCCGGGAACTAGCGGGGGGATGGAAGAGACCCAGTACTTC. It is translated as CASSKVDPGTSGGMEETQYF.

As DNA, the CDR3 is TGCAGCGCTACAAGGGGGCTGGGAGAGACCCAGTACTTC. Its translation: CSATRGLGETQYF. The chain recombines TRBV29-1 with TRBJ2-5; 7 positions match TRBD1. CDR1 and CDR2 (germline): SQVTM, ANQGSEA. V was clipped by 7 bases and J by 4 bases; unmatched bases: 9. The CDR3 totals 13 residues.

The rearrangement links TRBV2 to TRBJ2-6; D not certain. V gave up 2 bases and J gave up 0 bases, with 11 bases separating them. This CDR3 is 17 amino acids long. Germline-derived CDR1 and CDR2 are SNHLY and FYNNEI. CDR3 DNA sequence: TGTGCCAGCAGTGAACAGGCCCCTGGCTCTGGGGCCAACGTCCTGACTTTC. This gives the protein CASSEQAPGSGANVLTF.

The chain links TRBV4-3 to TRBJ1-5; 7 bases fit TRBD1. There are 16 residues in the CDR3. Germline-derived CDR1 and CDR2 are LGHNA and YSLEER. With V trimmed by 2 bases and J by 5 bases, 9 bases remained unmatched. The CDR3 sequence: CASSQKHRGSHQPQHF. CDR3 nucleotide sequence: TGCGCCAGCAGCCAAAAGCACAGGGGATCCCATCAGCCCCAGCATTTT.

V and J are TRBV24-1 and TRBJ2-5; a weak D match, TRBD2 (5 bases). With 1 base removed from V and 4 bases from J, the gap between germline ends came to 9 bases. Germline V gives CDR1 KGHDR, CDR2 SFDVKD. The CDR3 is 14 amino acids. CDR3 residues: CATSDFAGGETQYF. CDR3 nucleotide sequence: TGTGCCACCAGTGATTTCGCGGGTGGAGAGACCCAGTACTTC.

Points on this clonotype: One end of the junction is discordant with germline, which a read error may explain. The gene calls are TRBV7-2 and TRBJ2-5, with D perhaps being TRBD1 or TRBD2 (6 bases each). The CDR3 length is 14 residues. Germline V gives CDR1 SGHTA, CDR2 FQGNSA. CDR3 sequence reads: CAGSPTGGGETQYF. In nucleotides, the CDR3 is TGTGCCGGCAGCCCCACCGGGGGCGGGGAGACCCAGTACTTC.

The chain couples TRBV7-2 to TRBJ1-4; D may be TRBD1 (5 bases). The CDR3 spans 14 residues. Germline V gene sequence: CDR1 SGHTA, CDR2 FQGNSA. Trimming took off 8 bases at V and 7 bases at J, with 17 bases between the two ends. CDR3 sequence reads: CASAGTLVGEKLFF. DNA for the CDR3: TGTGCCAGCGCAGGGACGCTAGTGGGTGAAAAACTGTTTTTT. Full variable domain (remainder filled in from reference TRBV7-2 and TRBJ1-4): GAGVSQSPSNKVTEKGKDVELRCDPISGHTALYWYRQSLGQGLEFLIYFQGNSAPDKSGLPSDRFSAERTGGSVSTLTIQRTQQEDSAVYLCASAGTLVGEKLFFGSGTQLSVL.

V usage is TRBV7-9 and J usage is TRBJ2-6; D uncertain. Germline V gene sequence: CDR1 SEHNR, CDR2 FQNEAQ (reference sequence). Trimming took 5 bases from V and 6 from J, leaving 8 bases between them. The CDR3 spans 13 residues. This CDR3 is CASSPPSANVLTF. As DNA, the CDR3 is TGTGCCAGCAGCCCCCCCTCGGCCAACGTCCTGACTTTC.

The J gene is TRBJ2-5, the V gene TRBV6-1; 8 bases align to TRBD1. The closer fit of TRBJ2-7 to the DNA end suggests the J call may be wrong. Germline V gene lookup returns CDR1 MNHNS and CDR2 SASEGT. This CDR3 is 14 amino acids long. CDR3 in DNA: TGTGCCAGCCTCCGACAGGGGCTAGGGTACGAGCAGTACTTC. This translates into CASLRQGLGYEQYF.

This clonotype was recorded a few times. This rearrangement joins TRBV20-1 to TRBJ2-7; possible D gene TRBD2, 5 bases. Trimming pared 2 bases from V and 2 bases from J, leaving 7 bases between. This CDR3 comprises 12 residues. CDR1 DFQATT and CDR2 SNEGSKA come from the germline V gene (reference sequence). The CDR3 here is CSARSGTYEQYF. CDR3 DNA sequence: TGCAGTGCTAGAAGCGGAACCTACGAGCAGTACTTC.

The chain employs TRBV7-2 and TRBJ1-5; weak D call: TRBD1 (6 bases). The CDR3 spans 17 residues. Trimming stripped 5 bases from V and 0 bases from J, with 17 bases between. Germline V gene data show CDR1 as SGHTA and CDR2 as FQGNSA. The CDR3 sequence: CASSPRGGTNSNQPQHF. DNA for the CDR3: TGTGCCAGCAGCCCCAGAGGAGGGACAAATAGCAATCAGCCCCAGCATTTT.

The chain employs TRBV4-3 and TRBJ2-7; D unclear. The germline V gene encodes CDR1 LGHNA and CDR2 YSLEER. V gave up 3 bases and J gave up 2 bases, with 17 bases separating them. The CDR3 consists of 16 residues. CDR3 protein: CASSQGMVSFPYEQYF. CDR3 DNA: TGCGCCAGCAGCCAGGGCATGGTTTCTTTCCCCTACGAGCAGTACTTC.